Reported below is one T cell receptor beta chain. Produced via immunoSEQ multiplex PCR; TCRdb's table is partial and in-frame only. This sample carries more than 90,000 clones, around 94% of them seen once, and the ten largest clones take 5.7%. This sample stems from a study of blood T cell repertoires in COVID-19. V was shortened by 7 bases and J by 5 bases, with 14 bases between the two germline ends. This CDR3 has 14 residues. Germline loops: CDR1 SNHLY, CDR2 FYNNEI. Sequenced input: peripheral blood. The J gene is TRBJ2-2, the V gene TRBV2, with a possible D match to TRBD2 (7 bases). This TCR was sampled from a man aged 45-65 years with active COVID-19. This CDR3 reads CASTSRGGTGELFF. CDR3 nucleotides: TGTGCCAGCACTTCCAGGGGAGGGACCGGGGAGCTGTTTTTT.